This T cell receptor beta chain was profiled in a study of cytomegalovirus exposure and HLA in healthy donors. 13 Jbeta primers and 60 Vbeta primers were used for the PCR. The assay was immunoSEQ multiplex PCR, and TCRdb's table has in-frame clones only and misses some. The sample shows approximately 160,000 clones, around 78% of them seen only once. This clone has only one observation. Its specificity is not known. Study-wide results and caveats: The authors listed roughly 150 TCR beta chains as cytomegalovirus-associated. According to an earlier analysis, most TCR beta V segments yielded productive rearrangements about 90% or about 30% of the time. Sequences of the TCR beta chain were said to predict the HLA-A and HLA-B alleles of most subjects accurately. Looking again later, the authors saw that most CMV-associated TCR beta chains seemed HLA-restricted.

Sequenced input: PBMCs. This receptor was identified in a middle-aged woman in good health and CMV-seropositive.

Here the CDR3 DNA reads TGTGCCAGCAGCTTGGTGGGGGTAGCGGGGGGGAAAGAGACCCAGTACTTC. It encodes CASSLVGVAGGKETQYF. The chain is built from TRBV11-2 and TRBJ2-5; 11 positions agree with TRBD2. The J segment lost 3 bases and the V segment lost 3 bases, leaving 9 bases of the junction unmatched. This CDR3 region has 17 residues. Per the germline V gene, CDR1 is SGHAT and CDR2 is FQNNGV.